The 30 T cell receptor beta chains reported below all come from one sample, sequenced in a study of cytomegalovirus exposure and HLA in healthy donors. Use of 60 Vbeta and 13 Jbeta primers characterized the PCR. The protocol was immunoSEQ multiplex PCR, while the TCRdb copy is restricted to in-frame clones and leaves out a portion. This sample has about 190,000 clones, with 60% to 80% found just once. The material sequenced was PBMCs. The receptors originated from a woman between 25 and 40 years old in good health and CMV-seropositive.

The V gene is TRBV10-3, the J gene TRBJ2-7; D gene unclear. CDR1 and CDR2 from the germline V gene are ENHRY and SYGVKD. The CDR3 is made up of 14 amino acids. V gave up 0 bases and J gave up 9 bases, with 15 bases separating them. CDR3 residues: CAISESEQYFRQYF. The DNA for the CDR3 is TGTGCCATCAGTGAGTCGGAGCAGTATTTTAGGCAGTACTTC.

J is TRBJ2-2 and V is TRBV19; D is unresolved. The V end was cut by 8 bases, the J end by 4 bases, with 8 bases between. This CDR3 has 12 amino acids. Germline CDR1 is LNHDA and CDR2 is SQIVND (reference sequence). The CDR3 sequence: CASWAITGELFF. The CDR3 region has the DNA TGTGCCAGTTGGGCCATCACCGGGGAGCTGTTTTTT.

V and J are TRBV6-5 and TRBJ1-2, with TRBD1 matching 9 bases. The CDR3 is made up of 14 amino acids. Germline CDR1 MNHEY, CDR2 SVGAGI. J was trimmed by 6 bases and V by 6 bases; bases with no gene match: 8. This chain's CDR3 is CASSTWGQGDGYTF. For the CDR3, the DNA is TGTGCCAGCAGCACTTGGGGACAGGGTGATGGCTACACCTTC.

The V gene is TRBV7-9, the J gene TRBJ1-1; D may be TRBD1 (6 bases). CDR1 and CDR2 (germline): SEHNR, FQNEAQ (reference sequence). The V end lost 1 base, the J end lost 8 bases, and 8 bases lay between the germline ends. The CDR3 covers 12 residues. CDR3 sequence reads: CASSLGQGEAFF. The CDR3 nucleotides read TGTGCCAGCAGCTTAGGGCAGGGGGAAGCTTTCTTT.

This clone was detected a few times. The V gene is TRBV7-2, the J gene TRBJ2-3; 8 nucleotides align to TRBD2. Trimming at V came to 5 bases and at J to 5 bases, leaving 3 bases not matched to a gene. Germline CDR1 is SGHTA and CDR2 is FQGNSA. The CDR3 has 13 amino acids. The CDR3 sequence is CASSHGGEDTQYF. DNA of the CDR3: TGTGCCAGCAGCCACGGGGGGGAAGATACGCAGTATTTT.

This clone was picked up one time. The CDR3 DNA is TGTGCCAGCAGTTATGACAGCTACGAGCAGTACTTC. Amino acids: CASSYDSYEQYF. The J gene is TRBJ2-7, the V gene TRBV5-4, with D possibly being TRBD1 (5 bases). V dropped 5 bases and J dropped 3 bases, with 9 bases sitting between them. Germline CDR1 SGHNT, CDR2 YYREEE (reference sequence). The CDR3 sequence is 12 residues long.

This clone was seen a handful of times. The chain uses TRBV7-2 and TRBJ2-4; the D is unclear. The CDR3 is 15 amino acids. Between the trimmed V and J ends, which lost 1 base and 0 bases, there was a span of 7 bases. Per the germline V gene, CDR1 is SGHTA and CDR2 is FQGNSA. In DNA form, the CDR3 reads TGTGCCAGCAGCTTAGTGGCAGGAGCCAAAAACATTCAGTACTTC. Protein product: CASSLVAGAKNIQYF.

Turning to this clone: The junction does not match germline at one end; this may be a read error. The chain joins TRBV4-3 to TRBJ1-2; TRBD1 might be the D (6 bases). CDR3 length: 15 amino acids. Germline CDR1 LGHNA, CDR2 YSLEER. DNA of the CDR3: TGCGCCAGCAGCCAGAACCTACAGGGAAGTTATGACTACACCTTC. This encodes CASSQNLQGSYDYTF.

This rearrangement joins TRBV28 to TRBJ2-5, with 7 bases lining up with TRBD2. CDR3 length equals 14 residues. With V trimmed by 6 bases and J by 2 bases, 6 bases remained unmatched. Germline CDR1 and CDR2: MDHEN and SYDVKM. The CDR3: CASSGSGVQETQYF. In DNA form, the CDR3 reads TGTGCCAGCAGCGGAAGCGGGGTACAAGAGACCCAGTACTTC. The variable domain in full, with the rest retrieved from reference TRBV28 and TRBJ2-5, is DVKVTQSSRYLVKRTGEKVFLECVQDMDHENMFWYRQDPGLGLRLIYFSYDVKMKEKGDIPEGYSVSREKKERFSLILESASTNQTSMYLCASSGSGVQETQYFGPGTRLLVL.

The chain combines TRBV21-1 with TRBJ2-3; the table calls TRBD2, which could not be checked here. TRBV21-1 is shown as a pseudogene. The CDR3 loop spans 18 amino acids. The CDR3 protein is CASSKAPPGKISTDTQYF. CDR3 bases: TGTGCCAGCAGCAAAGCGCCGCCGGGGAAAATAAGCACAGATACGCAGTATTTT.

CDR3 bases: TGCGCCAGCAGCAAACCCGGGACTAGCGGGGGGGCCATCTACGAGCAGTACTTC. This gives the protein CASSKPGTSGGAIYEQYF. J is TRBJ2-7 and V is TRBV5-1; 16 nucleotides agree with TRBD2. From germline, CDR1 is SGHRS and CDR2 YFSETQ. The CDR3 consists of 18 residues. Germline trimming cut 4 bases from V and 3 bases from J; bases unmatched to any gene: 10.

Only one count was recorded for this clone. The chain has TRBV6-5 and TRBJ2-3; 10 positions agree with TRBD1. The CDR3 has 16 amino acids. Trimming removed 0 bases from V and 4 bases from J; junction bases left unmatched: 4. In germline, CDR1 is MNHEY, CDR2 SVGAGI. The CDR3 DNA is TGTGCCAGCAGTTACTCGGGGACAGGGGAGGCAGATACGCAGTATTTT. Translating it yields CASSYSGTGEADTQYF.

V and J are TRBV27 and TRBJ2-7, with D uncertain. Trimming removed 7 bases at V and 7 bases at J, with 8 bases between. Germline V gene sequence: CDR1 MNHEY, CDR2 SMNVEV (reference sequence). There are 10 residues in the CDR3. CDR3 bases: TGTGCCAGCACCAATGAGGAGCAGTACTTC. Translation: CASTNEEQYF.

This clone was seen just once. The chain uses TRBV18 and TRBJ1-2; D is uncertain. This CDR3 spans 12 amino acids. Trimming cost V 3 bases and J 7 bases, with 9 bases left between them. Germline CDR1 is KGHSH and CDR2 is LQKENI. The CDR3 region is CASSPYTGGYTF. CDR3 coding DNA: TGTGCCAGCTCACCCTACACGGGTGGCTACACCTTC.

The chain recombines TRBV6-1 with TRBJ1-5, with a weak D call TRBD1 (5 bases). Germline-derived CDR1 and CDR2 are MNHNS and SASEGT. CDR3 length: 13 residues. V gave up 0 bases and J gave up 6 bases, with 6 bases separating them. The CDR3 DNA sequence: TGTGCCAGCAGTGAAGCGCAGGGTCAGCCCCAGCATTTT. Amino acid sequence: CASSEAQGQPQHF.

This sequence joins TRBV5-6 and TRBJ2-2, with D uncertain. Germline-derived CDR1 and CDR2 are SGHDT and YYEEEE. The CDR3 sequence is 14 residues long. Trimming took off 0 bases at V and 5 bases at J, with 8 bases between the two ends. CDR3 region: CASSLDPLTGELFF. DNA of the CDR3: TGTGCCAGCAGCTTGGATCCTTTGACCGGGGAGCTGTTTTTT.

This chain links TRBV5-1 with TRBJ1-6, with 8 bases identical to TRBD1. CDR1 and CDR2 from the germline V gene are SGHRS and YFSETQ. This CDR3 comprises 15 residues. V shed 0 bases and J 7 bases; nucleotides not matched to a gene: 3. The DNA of the CDR3 is TGCGCCAGCAGCTTGGCGACAGGGGCCAATTCACCCCTCCACTTT. This sequence encodes CASSLATGANSPLHF.

This clone has just one count. The CDR3 sequence: CAISQGVGGYNEQFF. The CDR3 DNA sequence: TGTGCCATCAGTCAGGGGGTGGGCGGCTACAATGAGCAGTTCTTC. This chain uses TRBV10-3 with TRBJ2-1, with 7 bases aligning to TRBD1. CDR3 length equals 15 residues. The germline gives CDR1 ENHRY, CDR2 SYGVKD. V lost 5 bases and J lost 3; bases outside the gene matches: 7.

This chain uses TRBV2 with TRBJ2-5; TRBD2 matches at 7 bases. The CDR3 sequence is 14 residues long. V lost 7 bases, J lost 5 bases, and 10 bases stayed unmatched. Germline loops: CDR1 SNHLY, CDR2 FYNNEI. CDR3 nucleotide sequence: TGTGCCAGCATCCCGCGGGGGACTCGGGAGACCCAGTACTTC. The encoded protein is CASIPRGTRETQYF.

The CDR3 loop reads CASSASGGQPQHF. The CDR3 coding sequence is TGTGCCAGCAGCGCCTCAGGGGGTCAGCCCCAGCATTTT. The rearrangement links TRBV6-4 to TRBJ1-5; the match to TRBD1 covers 7 bases. The CDR3 contains 13 residues. Trimming removed 6 bases from V and 6 bases from J; junction bases left unmatched: 5. CDR1 and CDR2 from the germline V gene are MRHNA and SNTAGT.

This chain connects TRBV18 to TRBJ2-1, with 7 nucleotides matching TRBD1. Germline V CDR1 and CDR2: KGHSH, LQKENI. This CDR3 has 15 amino acids. Unmatched junction bases numbered 11, after V lost 4 bases and J lost 8 bases. The CDR3 sequence: CASSLQGGPLDEQFF. As DNA, the CDR3 is TGTGCCAGCTCACTTCAAGGGGGCCCCTTGGATGAGCAGTTCTTC.

Regarding this clone: The junction does not match germline at one end; this may be a read error. The chain combines TRBV2 with TRBJ1-2; TRBD1 might be the D (6 bases). CDR3 length equals 13 residues. Germline assignment: CDR1 SNHLY and CDR2 FYNNEI. CDR3 nucleotides: TGTGCCAGCAGTTATACTGAATTCGGGGACACTCCATTC. This encodes CASSYTEFGDTPF.

CDR3 protein: CASGDFYNEQFF. The CDR3, as DNA: TGTGCCAGCGGGGACTTTTACAATGAGCAGTTCTTC. The chain employs TRBV21-1 and TRBJ2-1; the table's D gene call, TRBD2, was not cross checked with the DNA. TRBV21-1 is flagged as a pseudogene. The CDR3 runs 12 residues.

The rearrangement uses TRBV28 and TRBJ1-6; D possibly corresponds to TRBD1 (5 bases). CDR3 length: 14 amino acids. V was cut by 7 bases and J by 13 bases, with 20 bases left in between. CDR1 is MDHEN, CDR2 SYDVKM, per germline. The CDR3 loop reads CASIAPGVPFPLHF. DNA for the CDR3: TGTGCCAGCATAGCCCCGGGGGTGCCCTTCCCCCTCCACTTT. The variable domain in full, completed from reference TRBV28 and TRBJ1-6, reads DVKVTQSSRYLVKRTGEKVFLECVQDMDHENMFWYRQDPGLGLRLIYFSYDVKMKEKGDIPEGYSVSREKKERFSLILESASTNQTSMYLCASIAPGVPFPLHFGNGTRLTVT.

CDR3 coding DNA: TGCGCCAGCAGCCAAGAACTGCTCACCGGGGAGCTGTTTTTT. It specifies CASSQELLTGELFF. The chain joins TRBV4-1 to TRBJ2-2, with no clear D. The CDR3 extends over 14 amino acids. V lost 0 bases and J lost 4, with 6 bases in between. CDR1 and CDR2 from the germline V gene are MGHRA and YSYEKL.

This rearrangement joins TRBV5-1 to TRBJ2-1; the match to TRBD2 covers 7 bases. The V and J ends lost 4 bases and 7 bases, in that order; junction bases with no gene match: 14. CDR3 length: 16 amino acids. CDR1 and CDR2 from the germline V gene are SGHRS and YFSETQ. The DNA for the CDR3 is TGCGCCAGCAGCCCAGAACTCTTGGGAGGGCTGAATGAGCAGTTCTTC. This encodes CASSPELLGGLNEQFF.

This clone was observed a few times. This chain links TRBV6-6 with TRBJ1-1; D may be TRBD1 (5 bases). The CDR3 sequence is 14 residues long. CDR1 is MNHNY and CDR2 is SVGAGI in the germline V gene (reference sequence). V was clipped by 0 bases and J by 6 bases, with 11 bases between them. The CDR3 here is CASSYSWRDSEAFF. CDR3 nucleotide sequence: TGTGCCAGCAGTTACTCGTGGAGGGACTCTGAAGCTTTCTTT.

This chain uses TRBV5-6 with TRBJ2-1; 7 positions match TRBD1. Losses at the gene ends were 4 bases for V and 7 bases for J; bases not matched to a gene: 5. There are 13 residues in the CDR3. Germline V CDR1 and CDR2: SGHDT, YYEEEE. CDR3 bases: TGTGCCAGCAGCAGCCCAGGGGGAAATGAGCAGTTCTTC. Its translation is CASSSPGGNEQFF.

This chain connects TRBV30 to TRBJ1-6; D is possibly TRBD1 (6 bases). This CDR3 contains 17 residues. The V gene's germline CDR1 is GTSNPN and CDR2 SVGIG (reference sequence). The V gene lost 0 bases and the J gene lost 3 bases, with 15 bases spanning the gap. The CDR3 is CAWSVYNREFYNSPLHF. The CDR3 region has the DNA TGTGCCTGGAGTGTATATAACAGGGAGTTCTATAATTCACCCCTCCACTTT.

This clone came up a few times. The V gene is TRBV10-3, the J gene TRBJ2-2; unclear D gene. The germline V gene encodes CDR1 ENHRY and CDR2 SYGVKD. Trimming pared 10 bases from V and 0 bases from J, leaving 15 bases between. The CDR3 length is 15 residues. CDR3 DNA: TGTGCCACCTCGTCAGACTCGGCGAACACCGGGGAGCTGTTTTTT. As protein: CATSSDSANTGELFF.